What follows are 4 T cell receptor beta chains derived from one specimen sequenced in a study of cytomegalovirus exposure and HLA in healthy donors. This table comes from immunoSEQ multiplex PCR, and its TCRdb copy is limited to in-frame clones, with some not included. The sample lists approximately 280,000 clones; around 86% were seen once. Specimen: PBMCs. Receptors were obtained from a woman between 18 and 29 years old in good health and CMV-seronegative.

CDR3 region: CASSPQGALPNEKLFF. CDR3 bases: TGTGCCAGCAGTCCACAGGGGGCGCTGCCTAATGAAAAACTGTTTTTT. This chain links TRBV28 with TRBJ1-4, with 9 bases aligning to TRBD1. The CDR3 totals 16 residues. The germline gives CDR1 MDHEN, CDR2 SYDVKM. The junction had 7 bases not matched to a gene; V was cut back by 5 bases and J by 3 bases.

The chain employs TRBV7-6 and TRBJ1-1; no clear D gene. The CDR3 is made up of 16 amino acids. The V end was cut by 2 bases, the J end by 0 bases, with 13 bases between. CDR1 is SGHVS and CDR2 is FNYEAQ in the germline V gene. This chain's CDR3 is CASSLLSVVMNTEAFF. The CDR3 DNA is TGTGCCAGCAGCTTACTCTCGGTTGTCATGAACACTGAAGCTTTCTTT. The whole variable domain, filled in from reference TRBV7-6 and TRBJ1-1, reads GAGVSQSPRYKVTKRGQDVALRCDPISGHVSLYWYRQALGQGPEFLTYFNYEAQQDKSGLPNDRFSAERPEGSISTLTIQRTEQRDSAMYRCASSLLSVVMNTEAFFGQGTRLTVV.

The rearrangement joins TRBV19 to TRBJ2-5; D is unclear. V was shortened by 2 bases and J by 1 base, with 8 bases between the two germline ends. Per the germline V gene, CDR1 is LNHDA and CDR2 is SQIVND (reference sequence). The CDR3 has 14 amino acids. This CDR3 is CASSILNSQETQYF. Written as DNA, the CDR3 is TGTGCCAGTAGTATACTAAACAGCCAAGAGACCCAGTACTTC.

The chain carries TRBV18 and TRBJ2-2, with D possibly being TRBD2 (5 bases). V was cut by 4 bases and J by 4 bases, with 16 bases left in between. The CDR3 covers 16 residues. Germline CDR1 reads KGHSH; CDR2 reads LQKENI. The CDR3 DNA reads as TGTGCCAGCTCACAGGCCACTCGTCGGGGCACCGGGGAGCTGTTTTTT. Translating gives CASSQATRRGTGELFF.